The 17 T cell receptor beta chains presented below share a single source sample, sequenced in a study of shared clonotypes between healthy human individuals. Produced via immunoSEQ multiplex PCR; TCRdb's table is partial and in-frame only. Of 900,000 to 1,200,000 clones listed, approximately 78% are singletons. The sequenced material came from memory CD4+ T cells from PBMCs. Specified subset: CD45RA-negative fraction. These receptors originate from a man younger than 35 in good health. Some clones in this sample may be carry-over from other donors' samples.

The J gene is TRBJ2-5, the V gene TRBV7-9; the D gene is possibly TRBD2 (6 bases). Per the germline V gene, CDR1 is SEHNR and CDR2 is FQNEAQ (reference sequence). The length of the CDR3 is 14 residues. V shed 2 bases and J shed 4 bases, with 11 bases lying between them. DNA of the CDR3: TGTGCCAGCAGCTTATCCCGGAGGGGAGAGACCCAGTACTTC. Protein sequence: CASSLSRRGETQYF. The full variable domain, with the rest looked up from reference TRBV7-9 and TRBJ2-5, is DTGVSQNPRHKITKRGQNVTFRCDPISEHNRLYWYRQTLGQGPEFLTYFQNEAQLEKSRLLSDRFSAERPKGSFSTLEIQRTEQGDSAMYLCASSLSRRGETQYFGPGTRLLVL.

The chain joins TRBV6-1 to TRBJ2-5; the match to TRBD1 covers 7 bases. Germline loops: CDR1 MNHNS, CDR2 SASEGT. V lost 5 bases and J lost 7; bases outside the gene matches: 1. This CDR3 has 11 residues. CDR3 nucleotides: TGTGCCAGCAGTTACAGGGGGACCCAGTACTTC. Translating it yields CASSYRGTQYF.

The J gene is TRBJ1-1, the V gene TRBV7-9; D gene unclear. This CDR3 is 14 amino acids long. Trimming removed 4 bases from V and 1 base from J, with 10 bases in between. Germline CDR1 and CDR2: SEHNR and FQNEAQ (reference sequence). CDR3 nucleotide sequence: TGTGCCAGCAGCTCTGACGGCCCGAACACTGAAGCTTTCTTT. Translation: CASSSDGPNTEAFF. Combining the CDR3 with reference TRBV7-9 and TRBJ1-1 gives the whole variable domain DTGVSQNPRHKITKRGQNVTFRCDPISEHNRLYWYRQTLGQGPEFLTYFQNEAQLEKSRLLSDRFSAERPKGSFSTLEIQRTEQGDSAMYLCASSSDGPNTEAFFGQGTRLTVV.

This sequence joins TRBV9 and TRBJ2-1; D may be TRBD1 (6 bases). V gave up 1 base and J gave up 6 bases, with 11 bases separating them. The germline gives CDR1 SGDLS, CDR2 YYNGEE. The CDR3 sequence is 14 residues long. CDR3 DNA sequence: TGTGCCAGCAGCGTAACCGCAGGGGCCAATGAGCAGTTCTTC. Translation gives CASSVTAGANEQFF. Full variable domain (rest looked up from reference TRBV9 and TRBJ2-1): DSGVTQTPKHLITATGQRVTLRCSPRSGDLSVYWYQQSLDQGLQFLIQYYNGEERAKGNILERFSAQQFPDLHSELNLSSLELGDSALYFCASSVTAGANEQFFGPGTRLTVL.

This chain connects TRBV4-2 to TRBJ2-5, with 8 bases that match TRBD2. The ends lost 1 base at V and 4 bases at J; junction bases unmatched: 11. Germline CDR1 LGHNA, CDR2 YNFKEQ. CDR3 length: 17 amino acids. CDR3 in DNA: TGTGCCAGCAGCCAAGTGTCGGAGCGGGAGACGGGAGAGACCCAGTACTTC. Translating gives CASSQVSERETGETQYF.

The chain links TRBV20-1 to TRBJ2-7; a weak D match, TRBD1 (6 bases). CDR1 DFQATT and CDR2 SNEGSKA come from the germline V gene (reference sequence). The CDR3 covers 11 residues. Trimming took off 4 bases at V and 7 bases at J, with 11 bases between the two ends. The CDR3: CSATTGREQYF. DNA for the CDR3: TGCAGTGCTACTACAGGGAGAGAGCAGTACTTC.

This chain links TRBV4-3 with TRBJ1-1; no definite D call. CDR1 and CDR2 (germline): LGHNA, YSLEER. Trimming shortened V by 0 bases and J by 0 bases, and 5 bases separated the two germline ends. This CDR3 contains 14 residues. The CDR3 coding sequence is TGCGCCAGCAGCCAAGAAAATATGAACACTGAAGCTTTCTTT. Its protein is CASSQENMNTEAFF.

Only one count was recorded for this clone. V is TRBV5-1 and J is TRBJ2-3; 8 bases are shared with TRBD1. This CDR3 has 16 residues. The V gene end was trimmed by 4 bases and the J gene end by 1 base; junction bases not matched to a gene: 8. The V gene's germline CDR1 is SGHRS and CDR2 YFSETQ. CDR3 sequence (DNA): TGCGCCAGCAGCCTACCGCAGGGGGCAGGCACAGATACGCAGTATTTT. Its protein product is CASSLPQGAGTDTQYF.

V gene TRBV7-9 combines with J gene TRBJ1-4, with D unclear. CDR1 and CDR2 from the germline V gene are SEHNR and FQNEAQ (reference sequence). The CDR3 loop spans 13 amino acids. Trimming cost V 5 bases and J 8 bases, with 12 bases left between them. CDR3 in DNA: TGTGCCAGCAGCCGCGGGTATGGGGAAAAACTGTTTTTT. It encodes CASSRGYGEKLFF.

A note on this clone: Other nucleotide sequences from this sample produce the same CDR3. V is TRBV18 and J is TRBJ1-2; a weak D match, TRBD1 (5 bases). Between the trimmed V and J ends, which lost 4 bases and 1 base, there was a span of 7 bases. CDR1 is KGHSH and CDR2 is LQKENI in the germline V gene. This CDR3 has 13 residues. The CDR3 sequence is CASSQGVNYGYTF. CDR3 coding DNA: TGTGCCAGCTCACAAGGGGTTAACTATGGCTACACCTTC.

The chain couples TRBV18 to TRBJ1-1; D is ambiguous. The CDR3 is 14 residues long. V lost 5 bases and J lost 3, with 13 bases in between. In germline, CDR1 is KGHSH, CDR2 LQKENI. CDR3 DNA: TGTGCCAGCTCAGTAGGCAGTCTCGACACTGAAGCTTTCTTT. Amino acid sequence: CASSVGSLDTEAFF. Full variable domain (rest looked up from reference TRBV18 and TRBJ1-1): NAGVMQNPRHLVRRRGQEARLRCSPMKGHSHVYWYRQLPEEGLKFMVYLQKENIIDESGMPKERFSAEFPKEGPSILRIQQVVRGDSAAYFCASSVGSLDTEAFFGQGTRLTVV.

This clone has just one count. This chain uses TRBV6-6 with TRBJ2-5; 8 nucleotides align to TRBD2. The V gene's germline CDR1 is MNHNY and CDR2 SVGAGI (reference sequence). The CDR3 consists of 14 residues. Germline trimming cut 0 bases from V and 4 bases from J; bases unmatched to any gene: 1. CDR3 bases: TGTGCCAGCAGTTACTCGACTAGCGTAGAGACCCAGTACTTC. Translation gives CASSYSTSVETQYF.

This chain links TRBV28 with TRBJ2-4, with a tentative D call TRBD2 (6 bases). The CDR3 extends over 14 amino acids. The V gene lost 4 bases and the J gene lost 9 bases, with 16 bases spanning the gap. Germline CDR1 MDHEN, CDR2 SYDVKM. CDR3 sequence (DNA): TGTGCCAGCAGTTCATCGGGCGAGGGAGGCATTCAGTACTTC. It codes for CASSSSGEGGIQYF.

This chain links TRBV19 with TRBJ1-4; TRBD1 might be the D (6 bases). The V gene's germline CDR1 is LNHDA and CDR2 SQIVND (reference sequence). There are 16 residues in the CDR3. V lost 4 bases and J 0 bases, leaving 12 bases between the germline ends. CDR3 protein: CASSSHHRATNEKLFF. CDR3 nucleotide sequence: TGTGCCAGTAGTAGCCACCACAGGGCAACTAATGAAAAACTGTTTTTT.

The rearrangement uses TRBV28 and TRBJ1-4, with 7 bases identical to TRBD1. The CDR3 is 14 amino acids. With V trimmed by 5 bases and J by 8 bases, 8 bases remained unmatched. Per germline, CDR1 MDHEN and CDR2 SYDVKM. The CDR3 DNA sequence: TGTGCCAGCAGTCCAGGGGGTGGTTTGGAAAAACTGTTTTTT. Protein product: CASSPGGGLEKLFF.

V and J are TRBV10-3 and TRBJ2-3; a weak D match, TRBD2 (6 bases). CDR1 and CDR2 (germline): ENHRY, SYGVKD. This CDR3 comprises 12 residues. V lost 6 bases, J lost 4 bases, and 8 bases lay in between. CDR3 DNA sequence: TGTGCCATCAGCGGAGGGCCAGATACGCAGTATTTT. Its protein product is CAISGGPDTQYF.

The CDR3 reads CASSSDRGSNQPQHF. The CDR3 DNA is TGTGCCAGCAGTTCGGACAGGGGGAGCAATCAGCCCCAGCATTTT. This rearrangement joins TRBV6-5 to TRBJ1-5; 10 bases align to TRBD1. V was pared by 4 bases and J by 1 base, with 1 base of the junction left unmatched. Per germline, CDR1 MNHEY and CDR2 SVGAGI. The CDR3 totals 15 residues.